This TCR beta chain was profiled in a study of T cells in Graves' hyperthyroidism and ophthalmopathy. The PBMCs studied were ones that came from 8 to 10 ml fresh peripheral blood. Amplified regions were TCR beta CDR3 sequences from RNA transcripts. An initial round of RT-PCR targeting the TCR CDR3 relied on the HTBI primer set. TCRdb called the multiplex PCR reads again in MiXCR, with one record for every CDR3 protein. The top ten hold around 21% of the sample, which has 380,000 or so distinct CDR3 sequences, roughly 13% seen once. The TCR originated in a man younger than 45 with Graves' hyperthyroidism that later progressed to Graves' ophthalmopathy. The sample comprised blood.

In DNA, the CDR3 is TGTGCCAGCAGTTTGGCCCTCTGGACAGGAAGGGAATTCTATGGCTACACCTTC. This gives the protein CASSLALWTGREFYGYTF. This chain links TRBV12-3 or TRBV12-4 with TRBJ1-2; 7 bases fit TRBD1. After removal of 3 bases from V and 4 bases from J, the junction contained 17 bases not matched to a gene. The CDR3 loop spans 18 amino acids.